The source of this T cell receptor beta chain is a study of T cell changes during pregnancy in multiple sclerosis. The V gene lost 5 bases and the J gene lost 7 bases, with 8 bases spanning the gap. The CDR3 has 11 residues. The germline CDR1 and CDR2 sequences are SEHNR and FQNEAQ (reference sequence). Repertoires were generated with immunoSEQ multiplex PCR, while TCRdb's copy carries only in-frame clones and drops some. The sample contains just under 45,000 clones, approximately 96% of which appear only once. The sequencing used peripheral blood, collected in the second trimester of pregnancy. The origin of this receptor is a female donor with multiple sclerosis, enrolled in a pregnancy study. The chain joins TRBV7-9 to TRBJ1-1, with D perhaps matching TRBD1 (6 bases). CDR3 sequence: CASSPDSEAFF. The CDR3 bases are TGTGCCAGCAGCCCGGACAGTGAAGCTTTCTTT.